Listed below are T cell receptor beta chains from one sample, sequenced in a study of T cell responses to AZD1222 COVID-19 vaccine. Assay used: immunoSEQ multiplex PCR; TCRdb lists only in-frame clones, some missing. The data hold 99,000 or so clones, with about nine tenths observed a single time. This sample comprised peripheral blood, obtained on day 0 of AZD1222 vaccination. These receptors originate from an adult in good health. Each CDR3 is given with its conserved first and last residue. The D gene is left open where the match is weak. Clone size, where shown, is once, few, many, or a class for clones that have expanded.

v_call	j_call	clone_size	d_call	cdr3_aa	cdr3_nt
TRBV6-5	TRBJ1-4	once	TRBD1	CASNRGTGAEKLFF	TGTGCCAGTAACCGTGGGACAGGGGCTGAAAAACTGTTTTTT
TRBV6-2/TRBV6-3	TRBJ1-2	NA	NA	CASSYDRNYGYTF	TGTGCCAGCAGTTACGACAGGAACTATGGCTACACCTTC
TRBV6-5	TRBJ2-2	NA	NA	CASSYSGVVYGELFF	TGTGCCAGCAGTTACTCAGGGGTTGTATACGGGGAGCTGTTTTTT
TRBV2	TRBJ1-4	NA	TRBD1	CASRVGQAAEKLFF	TGTGCCAGCAGAGTGGGACAGGCGGCTGAAAAACTGTTTTTT
TRBV3-1/TRBV3-2	TRBJ2-6	NA	NA	CASSQQGGGGANVLTF	TGTGCCAGCAGCCAACAGGGGGGTGGTGGGGCCAACGTCCTGACTTTC
TRBV4-2	TRBJ2-7	NA	NA	CASSQDYIAYEQYF	TGTGCCAGCAGCCAAGATTACATTGCCTACGAGCAGTACTTC
TRBV12-5	TRBJ1-5	NA	TRBD1	CASGLAQTGLTQPQHF	TGTGCTAGTGGTTTGGCGCAGACAGGGCTGACACAGCCCCAGCATTTT
TRBV30	TRBJ2-3	NA	TRBD1	CAWSVQGADTQYF	TGTGCCTGGAGTGTACAGGGGGCAGATACGCAGTATTTT
TRBV27	TRBJ2-5	NA	NA	CASSLGLHQETQYF	TGTGCCAGCAGTCTAGGACTGCACCAAGAGACCCAGTACTTC
TRBV7-6	TRBJ2-7	few	NA	CASSPVVGVPYEQYF	TGTGCCAGCAGCCCAGTAGTGGGGGTCCCCTACGAGCAGTACTTC
TRBV5-1	TRBJ1-6	NA	NA	CASSQTPTGELYSPLHF	TGCGCCAGCAGCCAAACACCGACCGGAGAACTTTATTCACCCCTCCACTTT
TRBV29-1	TRBJ2-7	NA	TRBD2	CSVATSGGSYEQYF	TGCAGCGTGGCGACTAGCGGGGGATCCTACGAGCAGTACTTC
TRBV13	TRBJ1-2	NA	NA	CASSETSLYGYTF	TGTGCCAGCAGCGAAACAAGTCTTTATGGCTACACCTTC
TRBV5-1	TRBJ1-1	NA	NA	CASSLEGGQNTEAFF	TGCGCCAGCAGCTTAGAGGGTGGACAGAACACTGAAGCTTTCTTT
TRBV19	TRBJ1-1	NA	NA	CASSIGQGNTEAFF	TGTGCCAGTAGTATCGGGCAAGGGAACACTGAAGCTTTCTTT
TRBV7-2	TRBJ1-1	NA	NA	CASSFGGRPEAFF	TGTGCCAGCAGCTTTGGGGGGCGACCTGAAGCTTTCTTT